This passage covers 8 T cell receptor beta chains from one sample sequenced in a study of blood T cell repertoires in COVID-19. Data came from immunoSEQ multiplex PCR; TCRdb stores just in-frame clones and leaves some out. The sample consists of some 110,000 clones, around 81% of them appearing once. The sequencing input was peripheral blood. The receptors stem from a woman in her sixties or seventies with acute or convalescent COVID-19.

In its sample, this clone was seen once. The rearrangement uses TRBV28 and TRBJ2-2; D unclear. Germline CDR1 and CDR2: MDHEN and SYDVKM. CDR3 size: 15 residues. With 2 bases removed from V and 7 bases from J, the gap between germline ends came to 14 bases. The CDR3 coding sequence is TGTGCCAGCAGTTTAGACTCTGCTTTTCGCGGGGAGCTGTTTTTT. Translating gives CASSLDSAFRGELFF.

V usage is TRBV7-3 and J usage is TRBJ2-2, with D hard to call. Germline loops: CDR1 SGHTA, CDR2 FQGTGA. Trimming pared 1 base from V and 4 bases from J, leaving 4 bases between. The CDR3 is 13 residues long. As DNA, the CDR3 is TGTGCCAGCAGCTTAATCTCCACCGGGGAGCTGTTTTTT. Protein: CASSLISTGELFF. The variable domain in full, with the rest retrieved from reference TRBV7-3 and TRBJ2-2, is GAGVSQTPSNKVTEKGKYVELRCDPISGHTALYWYRQSLGQGPEFLIYFQGTGAADDSGLPNDRFFAVRPEGSVSTLKIQRTERGDSAVYLCASSLISTGELFFGEGSRLTVL.

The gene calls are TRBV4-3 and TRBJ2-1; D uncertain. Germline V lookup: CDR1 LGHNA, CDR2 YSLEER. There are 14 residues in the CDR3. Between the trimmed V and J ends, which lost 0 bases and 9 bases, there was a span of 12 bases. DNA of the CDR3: TGCGCCAGCAGCCAAGATCCACTCGCGTCTGAGCAGTTCTTC. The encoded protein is CASSQDPLASEQFF.

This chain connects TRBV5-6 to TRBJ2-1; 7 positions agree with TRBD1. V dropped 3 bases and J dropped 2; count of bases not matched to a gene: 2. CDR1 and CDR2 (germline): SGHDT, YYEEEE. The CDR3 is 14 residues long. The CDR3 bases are TGTGCCAGCAGCTGGACAGGCGCCTACAATGAGCAGTTCTTC. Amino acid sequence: CASSWTGAYNEQFF. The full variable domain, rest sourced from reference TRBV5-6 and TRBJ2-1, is DAGVTQSPTHLIKTRGQQVTLRCSPKSGHDTVSWYQQALGQGPQFIFQYYEEEERQRGNFPDRFSGHQFPNYSSELNVNALLLGDSALYLCASSWTGAYNEQFFGPGTRLTVL.

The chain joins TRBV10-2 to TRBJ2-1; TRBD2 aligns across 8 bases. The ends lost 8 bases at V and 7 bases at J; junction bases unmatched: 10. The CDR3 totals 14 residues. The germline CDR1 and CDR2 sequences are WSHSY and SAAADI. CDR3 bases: TGCGCCAGCGGCGGGCCCCAGCGGGGGAATGAGCAGTTCTTC. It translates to CASGGPQRGNEQFF.

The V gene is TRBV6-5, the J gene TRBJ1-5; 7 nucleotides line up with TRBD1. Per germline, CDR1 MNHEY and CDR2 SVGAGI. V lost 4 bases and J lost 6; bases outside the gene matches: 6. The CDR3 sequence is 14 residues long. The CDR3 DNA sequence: TGTGCCAGCAGTTCATCCAGGGGGAGTCAGCCCCAGCATTTT. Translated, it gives CASSSSRGSQPQHF.

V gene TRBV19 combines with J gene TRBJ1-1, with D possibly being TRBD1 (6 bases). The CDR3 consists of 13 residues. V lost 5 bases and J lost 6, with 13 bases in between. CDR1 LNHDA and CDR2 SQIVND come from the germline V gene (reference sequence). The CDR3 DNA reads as TGTGCCAGTAGTCTCAGGGGTCGCGCTGAAGCTTTCTTT. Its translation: CASSLRGRAEAFF.

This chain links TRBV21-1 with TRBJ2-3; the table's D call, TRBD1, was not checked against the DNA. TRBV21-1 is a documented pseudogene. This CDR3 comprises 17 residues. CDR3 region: CASRGPTGFLCTDTQYF. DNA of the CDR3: TGTGCCAGCAGAGGCCCAACAGGATTCCTCTGCACAGATACGCAGTATTTT.